The source of this TCR beta chain is a study of blood T cell repertoires in COVID-19. Study-wide context: In each case, the material was cDNA or gDNA derived from T cells, B-cell-depleted T cells, or PBMCs.

CDR3 length equals 16 residues. Looked up from germline, CDR1 is SGHTA and CDR2 is FQGNSA. V shed 5 bases, J shed 1 base, and the junction held 7 bases outside the gene matches. Assay used: immunoSEQ multiplex PCR; TCRdb lists only in-frame clones, some missing. The sample yields tens of thousands of clones, roughly four fifths seen once. This receptor was identified in an elderly woman with active or convalescent COVID-19. The V gene is TRBV7-2, the J gene TRBJ2-7, with 11 bases lining up with TRBD1. The sequencing input was peripheral blood. In DNA, the CDR3 is TGTGCCAGCAGCACCCGGACAGGGGGCGAATCCTACGAGCAGTACTTC. Residues: CASSTRTGGESYEQYF.